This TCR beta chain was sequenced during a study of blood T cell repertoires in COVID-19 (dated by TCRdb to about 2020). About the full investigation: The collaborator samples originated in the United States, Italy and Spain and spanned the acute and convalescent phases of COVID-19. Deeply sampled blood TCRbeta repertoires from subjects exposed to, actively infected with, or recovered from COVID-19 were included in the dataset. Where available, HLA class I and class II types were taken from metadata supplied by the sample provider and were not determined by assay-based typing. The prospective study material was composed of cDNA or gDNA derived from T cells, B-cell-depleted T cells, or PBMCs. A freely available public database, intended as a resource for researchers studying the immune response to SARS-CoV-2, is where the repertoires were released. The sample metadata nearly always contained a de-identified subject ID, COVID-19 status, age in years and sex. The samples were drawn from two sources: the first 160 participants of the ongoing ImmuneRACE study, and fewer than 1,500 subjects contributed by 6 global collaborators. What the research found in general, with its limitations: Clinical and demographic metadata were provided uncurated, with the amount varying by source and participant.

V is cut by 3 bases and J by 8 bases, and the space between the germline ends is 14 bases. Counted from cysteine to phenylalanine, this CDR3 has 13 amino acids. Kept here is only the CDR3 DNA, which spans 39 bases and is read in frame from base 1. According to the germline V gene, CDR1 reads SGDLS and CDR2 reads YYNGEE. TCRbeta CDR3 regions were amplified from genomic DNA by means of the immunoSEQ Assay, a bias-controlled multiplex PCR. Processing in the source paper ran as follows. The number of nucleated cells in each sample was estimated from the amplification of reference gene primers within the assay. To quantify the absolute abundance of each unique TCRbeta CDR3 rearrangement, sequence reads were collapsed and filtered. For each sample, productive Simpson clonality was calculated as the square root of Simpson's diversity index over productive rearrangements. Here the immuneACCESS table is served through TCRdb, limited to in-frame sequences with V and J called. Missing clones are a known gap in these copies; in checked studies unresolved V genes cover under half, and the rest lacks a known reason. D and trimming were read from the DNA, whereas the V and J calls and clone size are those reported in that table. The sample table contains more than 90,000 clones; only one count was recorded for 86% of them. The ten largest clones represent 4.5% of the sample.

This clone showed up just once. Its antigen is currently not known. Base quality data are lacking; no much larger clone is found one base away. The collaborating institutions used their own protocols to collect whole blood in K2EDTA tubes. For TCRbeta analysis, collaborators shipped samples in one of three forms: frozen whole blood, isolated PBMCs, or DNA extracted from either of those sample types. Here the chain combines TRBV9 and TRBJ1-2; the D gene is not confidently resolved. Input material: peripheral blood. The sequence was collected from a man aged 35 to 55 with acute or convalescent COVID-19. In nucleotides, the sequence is TGTGCCAGCAGCGACGACGGGAACAAGGGCTACACCTTC. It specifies CASSDDGNKGYTF.